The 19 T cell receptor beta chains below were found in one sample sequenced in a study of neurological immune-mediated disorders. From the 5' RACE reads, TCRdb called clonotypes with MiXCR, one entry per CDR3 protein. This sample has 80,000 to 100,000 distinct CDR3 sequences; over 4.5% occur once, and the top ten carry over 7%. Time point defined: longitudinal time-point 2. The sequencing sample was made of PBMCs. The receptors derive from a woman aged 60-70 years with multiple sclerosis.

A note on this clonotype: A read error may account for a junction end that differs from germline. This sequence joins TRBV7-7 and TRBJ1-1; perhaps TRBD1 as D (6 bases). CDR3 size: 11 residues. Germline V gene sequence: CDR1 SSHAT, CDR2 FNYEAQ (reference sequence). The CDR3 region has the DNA TGTGCTAGCAGCCCACAGGGACGGGCTTTCTTT. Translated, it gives CASSPQGRAFF.

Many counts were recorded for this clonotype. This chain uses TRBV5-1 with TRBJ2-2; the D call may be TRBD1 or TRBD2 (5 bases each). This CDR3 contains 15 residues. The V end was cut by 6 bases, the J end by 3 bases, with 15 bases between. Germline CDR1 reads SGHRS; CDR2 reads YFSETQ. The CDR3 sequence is CASNPGPHDTGELFF. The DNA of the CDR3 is TGCGCCAGCAACCCGGGACCACACGACACCGGGGAGCTGTTTTTT.

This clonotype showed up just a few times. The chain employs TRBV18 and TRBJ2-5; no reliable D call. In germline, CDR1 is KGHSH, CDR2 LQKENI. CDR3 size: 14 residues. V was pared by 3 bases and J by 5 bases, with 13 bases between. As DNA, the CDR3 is TGTGCCAGCTCACCTGGATCCGGGCGGGAGACCCAGTACTTC. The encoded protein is CASSPGSGRETQYF.

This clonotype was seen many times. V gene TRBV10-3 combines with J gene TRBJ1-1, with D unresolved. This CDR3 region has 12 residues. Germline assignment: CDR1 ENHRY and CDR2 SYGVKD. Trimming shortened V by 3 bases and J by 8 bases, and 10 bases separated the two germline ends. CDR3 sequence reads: CAISDEVSEAFF. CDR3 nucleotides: TGTGCCATCAGTGATGAAGTTTCCGAAGCTTTCTTT.

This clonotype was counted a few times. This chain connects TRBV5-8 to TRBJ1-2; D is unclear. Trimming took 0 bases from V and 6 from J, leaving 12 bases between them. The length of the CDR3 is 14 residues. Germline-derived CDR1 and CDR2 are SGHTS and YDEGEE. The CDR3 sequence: CASSLGPRRDGYTF. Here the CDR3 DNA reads TGTGCCAGCAGCTTGGGCCCACGACGGGATGGCTACACCTTC. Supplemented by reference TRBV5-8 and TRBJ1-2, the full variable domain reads EAGVTQSPTHLIKTRGQQATLRCSPISGHTSVYWYQQALGLGLQFLLWYDEGEERNRGNFPPRFSGRQFPNYSSELNVNALELEDSALYLCASSLGPRRDGYTFGSGTRLTVV.

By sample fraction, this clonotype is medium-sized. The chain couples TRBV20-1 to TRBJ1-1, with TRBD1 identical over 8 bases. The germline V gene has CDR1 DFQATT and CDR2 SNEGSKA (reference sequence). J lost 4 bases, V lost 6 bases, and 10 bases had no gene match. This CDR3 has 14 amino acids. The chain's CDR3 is CSAAGQGGTTEAFF. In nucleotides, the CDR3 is TGCAGTGCCGCTGGACAGGGAGGAACCACTGAAGCTTTCTTT.

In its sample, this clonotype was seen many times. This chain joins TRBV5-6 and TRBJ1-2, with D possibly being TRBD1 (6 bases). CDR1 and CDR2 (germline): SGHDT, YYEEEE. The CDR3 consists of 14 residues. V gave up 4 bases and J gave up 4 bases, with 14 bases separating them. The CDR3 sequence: CASSPPTGTYGYTF. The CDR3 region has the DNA TGTGCCAGCAGCCCCCCAACAGGGACCTATGGCTACACCTTC.

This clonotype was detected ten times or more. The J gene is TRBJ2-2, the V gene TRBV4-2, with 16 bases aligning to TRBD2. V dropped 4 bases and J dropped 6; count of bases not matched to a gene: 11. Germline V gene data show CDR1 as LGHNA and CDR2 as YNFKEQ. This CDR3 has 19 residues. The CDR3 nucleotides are TGTGCCAGCAGCCTCGGGACTAGCGGGGGGGCCGGTCTTTCCGGGGAGCTGTTTTTT. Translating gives CASSLGTSGGAGLSGELFF.

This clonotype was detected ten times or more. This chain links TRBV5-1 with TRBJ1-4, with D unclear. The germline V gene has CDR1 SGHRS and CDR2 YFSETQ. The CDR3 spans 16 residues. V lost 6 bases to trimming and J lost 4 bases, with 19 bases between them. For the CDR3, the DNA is TGCGCCAGCACCCCCCTAACAACGACGGGTAATGAAAAACTGTTTTTT. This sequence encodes CASTPLTTTGNEKLFF.

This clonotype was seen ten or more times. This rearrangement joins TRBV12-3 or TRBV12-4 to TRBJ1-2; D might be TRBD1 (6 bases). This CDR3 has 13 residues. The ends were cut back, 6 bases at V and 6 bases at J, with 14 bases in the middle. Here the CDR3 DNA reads TGTGCCAGCAGCCGGACAGTCAAGGATGGCTACACCTTC. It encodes CASSRTVKDGYTF.

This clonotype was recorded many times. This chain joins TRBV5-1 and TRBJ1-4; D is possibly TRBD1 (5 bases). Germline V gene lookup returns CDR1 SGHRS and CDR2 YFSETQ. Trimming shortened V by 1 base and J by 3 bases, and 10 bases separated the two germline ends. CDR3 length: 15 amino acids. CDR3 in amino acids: CASSLSGASNEKLFF. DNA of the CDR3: TGCGCCAGCAGCTTGTCCGGGGCTTCTAATGAAAAACTGTTTTTT. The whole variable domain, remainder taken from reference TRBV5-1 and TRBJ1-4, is KAGVTQTPRYLIKTRGQQVTLSCSPISGHRSVSWYQQTPGQGLQFLFEYFSETQRNKGNFPGRFSGRQFSNSRSEMNVSTLELGDSALYLCASSLSGASNEKLFFGSGTQLSVL.

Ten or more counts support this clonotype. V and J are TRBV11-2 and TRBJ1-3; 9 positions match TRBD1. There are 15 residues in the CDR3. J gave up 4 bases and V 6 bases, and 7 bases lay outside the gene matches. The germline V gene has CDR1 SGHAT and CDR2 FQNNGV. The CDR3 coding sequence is TGTGCCAGCAGACACTACAGGGGGCTCGGAAACACCATATATTTT. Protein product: CASRHYRGLGNTIYF.

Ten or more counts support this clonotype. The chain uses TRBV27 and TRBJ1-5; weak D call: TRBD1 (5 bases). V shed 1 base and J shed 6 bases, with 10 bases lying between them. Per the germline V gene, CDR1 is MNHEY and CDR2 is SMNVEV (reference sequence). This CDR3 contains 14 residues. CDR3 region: CASSLLGGAQPQHF. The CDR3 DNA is TGTGCCAGCAGTTTATTGGGCGGGGCTCAGCCCCAGCATTTT.

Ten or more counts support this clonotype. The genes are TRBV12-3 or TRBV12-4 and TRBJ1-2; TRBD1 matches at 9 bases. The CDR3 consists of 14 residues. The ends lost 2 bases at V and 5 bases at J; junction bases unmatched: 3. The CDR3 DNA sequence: TGTGCCAGCAGTTTATGGACAGGGGTTTATGGCTACACCTTC. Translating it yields CASSLWTGVYGYTF.

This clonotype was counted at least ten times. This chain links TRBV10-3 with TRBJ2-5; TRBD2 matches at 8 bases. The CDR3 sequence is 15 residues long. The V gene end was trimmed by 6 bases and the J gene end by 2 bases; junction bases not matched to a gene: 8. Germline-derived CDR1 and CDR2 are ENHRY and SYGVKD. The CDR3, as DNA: TGTGCCATCAGCGCGGCGGGGGGCACACAAGAGACCCAGTACTTC. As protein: CAISAAGGTQETQYF.

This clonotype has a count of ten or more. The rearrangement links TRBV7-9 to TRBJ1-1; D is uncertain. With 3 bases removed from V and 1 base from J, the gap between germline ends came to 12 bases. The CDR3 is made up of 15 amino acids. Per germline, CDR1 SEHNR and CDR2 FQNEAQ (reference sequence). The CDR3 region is CASSFFTAENTEAFF. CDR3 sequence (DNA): TGTGCCAGCAGCTTTTTTACGGCGGAGAACACTGAAGCTTTCTTT.

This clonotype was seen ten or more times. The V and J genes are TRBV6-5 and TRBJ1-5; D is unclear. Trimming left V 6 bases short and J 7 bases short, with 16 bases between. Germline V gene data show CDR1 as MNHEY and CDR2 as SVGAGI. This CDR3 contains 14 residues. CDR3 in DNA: TGTGCCAGCAGCCCCAAGCGGGATACGCAGCCCCAGCATTTT. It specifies CASSPKRDTQPQHF.

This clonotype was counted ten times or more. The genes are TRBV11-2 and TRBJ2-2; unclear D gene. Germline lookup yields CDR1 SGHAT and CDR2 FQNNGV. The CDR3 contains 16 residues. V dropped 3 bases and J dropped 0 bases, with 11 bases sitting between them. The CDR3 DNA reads TGTGCCAGCAGCTTCAACCCCTCCCCGAACACCGGGGAGCTGTTTTTT. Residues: CASSFNPSPNTGELFF.

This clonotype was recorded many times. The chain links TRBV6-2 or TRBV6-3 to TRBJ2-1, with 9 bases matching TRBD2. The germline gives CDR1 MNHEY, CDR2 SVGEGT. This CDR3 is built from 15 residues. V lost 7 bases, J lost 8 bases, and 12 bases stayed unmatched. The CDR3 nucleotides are TGTGCCAGCAAGTCAACCCAGCGGGGGGTGTATGAGCAGTTCTTC. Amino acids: CASKSTQRGVYEQFF.